This T cell receptor (beta chain) derives from a study of blood T cell repertoires in COVID-19. The V and J ends lost 5 bases and 2 bases, in that order; junction bases with no gene match: 8. Germline loops: CDR1 SEHNR, CDR2 FQNEAQ (reference sequence). The CDR3 is 16 amino acids. Data came from immunoSEQ multiplex PCR; TCRdb stores just in-frame clones and leaves some out. The sample records under 300,000 clones, about 85% being singletons. This sequence originates from a young woman with acute COVID-19. The chain is built from TRBV7-9 and TRBJ2-2, with 7 nucleotides matching TRBD2. The sequenced material came from PBMCs or T cells enriched from blood (not recorded which). CDR3 bases: TGTGCCAGCAGCCCAAGACGGGGGGTCAACACCGGGGAGCTGTTTTTT. The encoded protein is CASSPRRGVNTGELFF.